A selection of T cell receptor beta chains follows, all from one sample in a study of cytomegalovirus exposure and HLA in healthy donors. The method was immunoSEQ multiplex PCR; TCRdb's version includes in-frame clones alone and lacks a portion of them. The data contain around 150,000 clones, roughly 76% of them singletons. The sample taken for sequencing was PBMCs. The receptors were sampled from a man aged 18-30 years in good health and CMV-seronegative. The CDR3 runs from the conserved cysteine through the conserved F or W. D genes are given only for firm matches. Clone size, where shown, is once, few, many, or a class for clones that have expanded.

V	D	size	length	J	CDR3	DNA
TRBV19	-	-	14	TRBJ1-1	CASTQSQGWTEAFF	TGTGCCAGTACCCAGAGTCAGGGATGGACTGAAGCTTTCTTT
TRBV5-6	TRBD1	-	12	TRBJ1-1	CASRDDRGEAFF	TGTGCCAGCAGGGACGACAGGGGGGAAGCTTTCTTT
TRBV27	TRBD1	-	16	TRBJ2-7	CASSKGQGAFFYEQYF	TGTGCCAGCAGTAAAGGACAGGGGGCCTTTTTCTACGAGCAGTACTTC
TRBV6-4	TRBD1	-	14	TRBJ2-7	CASSDRQGAYEQYF	TGTGCCAGCAGTGACCGACAGGGGGCGTACGAGCAGTACTTC
TRBV19	-	-	13	TRBJ1-1	CASKQGPITEAFF	TGTGCCAGTAAGCAGGGTCCTATCACTGAAGCTTTCTTT
TRBV6-6	TRBD2	-	13	TRBJ2-1	CASSPTLAGHEFF	TGTGCCAGCAGTCCGACGCTAGCGGGTCATGAGTTCTTC
TRBV6-1	-	-	14	TRBJ1-1	CASSDRFGNTEAFF	TGTGCCAGCAGTGACAGGTTCGGGAACACTGAAGCTTTCTTT
TRBV2	-	-	13	TRBJ2-7	CASPQRTYYEQYF	TGTGCCAGCCCCCAGCGGACCTACTACGAGCAGTACTTC
TRBV29-1	-	-	12	TRBJ2-7	CSVGAGPYEQYF	TGCAGCGTTGGGGCAGGGCCCTACGAGCAGTACTTC
TRBV19	-	-	18	TRBJ1-5	CASSASPPDRIGRQPQHF	TGTGCCAGTAGTGCTTCCCCGCCCGACAGGATTGGGAGACAGCCCCAGCATTTT
TRBV7-9	TRBD1	few	15	TRBJ2-7	CASSPPAGGIYEQYF	TGTGCCAGCAGCCCTCCGGCAGGGGGCATCTACGAGCAGTACTTC
TRBV21-1	-	-	14	TRBJ2-1	CASRPGLGYNEQFF	TGTGCCAGCAGGCCGGGACTTGGCTACAATGAGCAGTTCTTC
TRBV29-1	TRBD1	few	19	TRBJ2-5	CSVEDFGEVQGQGRVTQYF	TGCAGCGTTGAAGATTTTGGGGAAGTACAGGGGCAAGGCCGAGTGACCCAGTACTTC
TRBV6-5	-	-	13	TRBJ1-4	CASSSPGYEKLFF	TGTGCCAGCAGTTCCCCAGGATATGAAAAACTGTTTTTT
TRBV7-2	-	-	11	TRBJ1-2	CASSPGYGYTF	TGTGCCAGCAGCCCCGGCTATGGCTACACCTTC
TRBV21-1	-	once	19	TRBJ2-1	CASSKVEDSQQDTYNEQFF	TGTGCCAGCAGCAAAGTGGAGGACAGCCAACAGGATACCTACAATGAGCAGTTCTTC
TRBV6-5	TRBD1	-	15	TRBJ2-1	CASSYAGTGDNEQFF	TGTGCCAGCAGTTATGCCGGGACAGGGGACAATGAGCAGTTCTTC
TRBV7-5	-	few	17	TRBJ2-2	CARSLMTGGDLSGELFF	TGTGCCAGAAGCCTAATGACAGGGGGCGATTTGTCCGGGGAGCTGTTTTTT
TRBV5-4	-	-	12	TRBJ2-5	CAIHSPKETQYF	TGTGCCATCCACAGTCCCAAAGAGACCCAGTACTTC
TRBV19	-	-	15	TRBJ1-1	CASSTAGRSNTEAFF	TGTGCCAGTAGTACTGCGGGACGGTCGAACACTGAAGCTTTCTTT
TRBV27	-	-	12	TRBJ2-1	CASSLMFGEQFF	TGTGCCAGCAGTTTAATGTTCGGTGAGCAGTTCTTC
TRBV4-2	-	-	18	TRBJ1-5	CASSQDWGTLGIYQPQHF	TGTGCCAGCAGCCAAGATTGGGGGACACTGGGGATATATCAGCCCCAGCATTTT